Here is one T cell receptor beta chain with its context. The antigen is unknown. It was into CD45RA+ naive and CD45RA-negative memory subsets that the CD4+ cells were split. The data were obtained in a study of shared clonotypes between healthy human individuals. In the study overall: Three plates were used per donor for CD4 naive, three for CD4 memory, two for CD8 naive and one for CD8 memory.

Germline assignment: CDR1 GTSNPN and CDR2 SVGIG (reference sequence). CDR3 size: 13 residues. V lost 3 bases and J lost 8; bases outside the gene matches: 4. Whole-study results and caveats: Non-shared clonotypes showed lower generation probabilities than clonotypes common to all four donors.

Once extracted for a subset, genomic DNA was divided evenly among several immunoSEQ plates. Measured with immunoSEQ multiplex PCR; TCRdb has only the in-frame clones, and not every one. The data contain under 650,000 clones, less than 96% of them seen just once; the ten biggest clones take up less than 0.06%. The sequenced material came from naive CD4+ T cells sorted from blood. Subset of the sample: CD45RA+ positively selected. The chain employs TRBV30 and TRBJ2-1; 10 nucleotides match TRBD1. This TCR was recovered from a woman aged 25 to 39 in good health. CDR3 amino acids: CAWRGQGQYEQFF. In DNA form, the CDR3 reads TGTGCCTGGAGGGGACAGGGGCAATATGAGCAGTTCTTC.